The rows below give T cell receptor beta chains drawn from one sample of a study of T cell responses to AZD1222 COVID-19 vaccine. Sequencing used immunoSEQ multiplex PCR; TCRdb keeps in-frame clones, though not all of them. The data contain 100,000 to 120,000 clones, about 91% of them seen just once; the ten biggest clones take up approximately 6.4%. The input for sequencing was peripheral blood, taken 28 days after the second AZD1222 dose. These receptors were collected from an adult who received the AZD1222 COVID-19 vaccine. CDR3s include the opening cysteine and the closing phenylalanine or tryptophan. Where a row states a size, it is once, few, many or the class of an expanded clone; other rows omit it.

clone_size v_call cdr3_aa
few TRBV7-9 CASSRIGTATLNTEAFF
NA TRBV19 CASSPGAPGELFF
NA TRBV4-3 CASSGNYFGGDTDTQYF
NA TRBV5-4 CASSLGQRNTEAFF
NA TRBV19 CASSKEQPSLGYGYTF
NA TRBV6-5 CASSWTGKWNSPLHF
NA TRBV6-5 CASSYSGTGHYGYTF
NA TRBV2 CASSDSPQGLVRYEQYF
NA TRBV25-1 CASSEFAGTGFNEKLFF
NA TRBV3-1/TRBV3-2 CASSPPGGGYTF